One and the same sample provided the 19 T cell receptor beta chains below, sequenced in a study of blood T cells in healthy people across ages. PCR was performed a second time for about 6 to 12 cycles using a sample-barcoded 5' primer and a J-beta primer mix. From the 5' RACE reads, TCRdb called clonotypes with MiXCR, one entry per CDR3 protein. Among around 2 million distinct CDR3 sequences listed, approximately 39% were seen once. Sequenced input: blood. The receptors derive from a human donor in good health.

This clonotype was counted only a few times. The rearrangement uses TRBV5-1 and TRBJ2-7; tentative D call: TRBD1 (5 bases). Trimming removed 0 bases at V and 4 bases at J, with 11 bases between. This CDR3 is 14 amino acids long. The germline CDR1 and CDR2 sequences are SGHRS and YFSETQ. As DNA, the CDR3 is TGCGCCAGCAGCTTGGCGCAGGGAAGGTACGAGCAGTACTTC. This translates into CASSLAQGRYEQYF.

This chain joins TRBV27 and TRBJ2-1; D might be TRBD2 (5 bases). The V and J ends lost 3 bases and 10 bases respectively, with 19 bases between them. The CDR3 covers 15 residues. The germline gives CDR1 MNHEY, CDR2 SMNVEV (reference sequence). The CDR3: CASSLDGVPSYEQFF. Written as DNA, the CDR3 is TGTGCCAGCAGTTTGGACGGGGTCCCATCTTACGAGCAGTTCTTC.

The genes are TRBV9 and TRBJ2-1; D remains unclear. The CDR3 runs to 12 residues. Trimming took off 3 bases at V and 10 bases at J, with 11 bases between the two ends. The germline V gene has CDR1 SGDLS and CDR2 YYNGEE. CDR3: CASSGLHREQFF. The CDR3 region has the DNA TGTGCCAGCAGCGGACTTCACCGGGAGCAGTTCTTC.

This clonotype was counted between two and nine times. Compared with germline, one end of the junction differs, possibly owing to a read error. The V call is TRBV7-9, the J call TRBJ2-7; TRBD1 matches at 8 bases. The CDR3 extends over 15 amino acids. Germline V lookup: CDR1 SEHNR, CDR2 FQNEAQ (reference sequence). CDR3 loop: CAGSTRDRTTYEQYF. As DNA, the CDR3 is TGTGCCGGCAGCACCCGGGACAGGACCACCTACGAGCAGTACTTC. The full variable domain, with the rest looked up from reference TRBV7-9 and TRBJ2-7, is DTGVSQNPRHKITKRGQNVTFRCDPISEHNRLYWYRQTLGQGPEFLTYFQNEAQLEKSRLLSDRFSAERPKGSFSTLEIQRTEQGDSAMYLCAGSTRDRTTYEQYFGPGTRLTVT.

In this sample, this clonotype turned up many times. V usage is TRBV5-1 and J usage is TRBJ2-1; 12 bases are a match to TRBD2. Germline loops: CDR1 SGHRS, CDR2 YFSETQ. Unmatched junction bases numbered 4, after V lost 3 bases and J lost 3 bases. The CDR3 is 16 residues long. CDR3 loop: CASSSGLAGYYNEQFF. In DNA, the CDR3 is TGCGCCAGCAGCTCAGGACTAGCGGGGTACTACAATGAGCAGTTCTTC.

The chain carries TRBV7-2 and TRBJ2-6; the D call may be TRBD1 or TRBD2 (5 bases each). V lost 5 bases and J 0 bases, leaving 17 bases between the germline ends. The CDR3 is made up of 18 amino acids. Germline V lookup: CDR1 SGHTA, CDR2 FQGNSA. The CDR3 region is CASSPTGQVFSGANVLTF. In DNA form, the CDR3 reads TGTGCCAGCAGCCCAACGGGGCAGGTTTTCTCTGGGGCCAACGTCCTGACTTTC.

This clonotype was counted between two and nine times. CDR3 residues: CASSVGVGGTNEQFF. Here the CDR3 DNA reads TGTGCCAGCAGCGTAGGTGTCGGGGGGACAAATGAGCAGTTCTTC. V and J are TRBV9 and TRBJ2-1; tentative D call: TRBD2 (7 bases). The CDR3 consists of 15 residues. Germline CDR1 is SGDLS and CDR2 is YYNGEE. V gave up 0 bases and J gave up 7 bases, with 14 bases separating them.

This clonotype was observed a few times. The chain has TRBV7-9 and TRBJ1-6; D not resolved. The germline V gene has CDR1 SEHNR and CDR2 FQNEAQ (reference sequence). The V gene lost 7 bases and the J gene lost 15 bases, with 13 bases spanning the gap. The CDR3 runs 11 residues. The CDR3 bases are TGTGCCAGCACGTCAGGATCTCTCCTCCACTTT. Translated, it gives CASTSGSLLHF.

The CDR3 DNA follows: TGTGCCAGCAGCTCGTCCGGGACAGGGGATGCCTACACCTTC. It specifies CASSSSGTGDAYTF. The J gene is TRBJ1-2, the V gene TRBV11-3, with 10 bases fitting TRBD1. The CDR3 extends over 14 amino acids. With 4 bases clipped from V and 10 bases from J, the junction kept 9 bases outside the gene matches. CDR1 and CDR2 from the germline V gene are SGHNT and YENEEA.

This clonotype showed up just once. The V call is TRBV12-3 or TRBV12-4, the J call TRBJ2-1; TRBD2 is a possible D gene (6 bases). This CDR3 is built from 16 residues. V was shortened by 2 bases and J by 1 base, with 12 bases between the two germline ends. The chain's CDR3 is CASSLYGGVSYNEQFF. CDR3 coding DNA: TGTGCCAGCAGTTTATACGGCGGGGTTTCCTACAATGAGCAGTTCTTC.

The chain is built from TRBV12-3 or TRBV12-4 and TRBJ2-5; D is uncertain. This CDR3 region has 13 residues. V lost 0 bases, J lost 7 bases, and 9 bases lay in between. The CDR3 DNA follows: TGTGCCAGCAGTTTAGCGAGTAGAGGGACCCAGTACTTC. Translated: CASSLASRGTQYF.

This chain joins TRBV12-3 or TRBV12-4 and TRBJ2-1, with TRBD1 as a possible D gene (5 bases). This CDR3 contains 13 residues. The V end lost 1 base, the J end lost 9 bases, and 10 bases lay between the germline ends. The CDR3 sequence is CASSLGVGVEQFF. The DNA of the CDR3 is TGTGCCAGCAGTTTAGGAGTAGGGGTTGAGCAGTTCTTC.

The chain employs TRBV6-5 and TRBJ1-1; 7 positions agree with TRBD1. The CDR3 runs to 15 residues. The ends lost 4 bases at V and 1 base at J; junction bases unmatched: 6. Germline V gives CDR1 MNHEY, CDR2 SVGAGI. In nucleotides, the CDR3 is TGTGCCAGCAGTTTATTCGACAGGGCGAACACTGAAGCTTTCTTT. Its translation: CASSLFDRANTEAFF.

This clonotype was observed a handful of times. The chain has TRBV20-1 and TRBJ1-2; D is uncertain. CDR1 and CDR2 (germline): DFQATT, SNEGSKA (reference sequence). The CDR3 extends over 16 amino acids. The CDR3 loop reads CSPDFTNTGANYGYTF. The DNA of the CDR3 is TGCAGCCCGGACTTTACCAACACCGGGGCTAACTATGGCTACACCTTC.

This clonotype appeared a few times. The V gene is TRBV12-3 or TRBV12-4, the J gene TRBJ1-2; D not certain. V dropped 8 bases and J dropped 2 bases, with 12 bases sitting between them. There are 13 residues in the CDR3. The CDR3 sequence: CASQDTSNYGYTF. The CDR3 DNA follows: TGTGCCAGCCAAGACACCTCGAACTATGGCTACACCTTC.

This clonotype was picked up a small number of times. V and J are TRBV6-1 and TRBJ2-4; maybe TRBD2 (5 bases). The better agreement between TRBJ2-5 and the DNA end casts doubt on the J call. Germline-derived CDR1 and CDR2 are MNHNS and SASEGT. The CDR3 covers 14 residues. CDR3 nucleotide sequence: TGTGCCAGCAGGGACTTAGGACGGCAAGAGACCCAGTACTTC. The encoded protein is CASRDLGRQETQYF.

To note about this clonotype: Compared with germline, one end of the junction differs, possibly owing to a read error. CDR3 DNA sequence: TGTGCCGGCAGTTACTCCCATGGCTACACCTTC. Amino acids: CAGSYSHGYTF. The rearrangement uses TRBV6-6 and TRBJ1-2, with D uncertain. Per germline, CDR1 MNHNY and CDR2 SVGAGI (reference sequence). The CDR3 is 11 amino acids.

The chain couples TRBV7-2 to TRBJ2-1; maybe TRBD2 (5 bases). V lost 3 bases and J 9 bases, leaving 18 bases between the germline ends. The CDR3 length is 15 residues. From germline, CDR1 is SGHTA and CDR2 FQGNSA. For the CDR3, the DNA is TGTGCCAGCAGCTTCCGAAGGGAGTTCCGCAGTGAGCAGTTCTTC. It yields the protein CASSFRREFRSEQFF.

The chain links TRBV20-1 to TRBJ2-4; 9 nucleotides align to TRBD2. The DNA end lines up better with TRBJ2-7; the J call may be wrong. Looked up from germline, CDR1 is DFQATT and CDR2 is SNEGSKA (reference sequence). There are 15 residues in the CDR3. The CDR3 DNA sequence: TGCAGTGCTCTGACGGTGAGGCGGGGGGGCTACGAGCAGTACTTC. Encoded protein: CSALTVRRGGYEQYF.